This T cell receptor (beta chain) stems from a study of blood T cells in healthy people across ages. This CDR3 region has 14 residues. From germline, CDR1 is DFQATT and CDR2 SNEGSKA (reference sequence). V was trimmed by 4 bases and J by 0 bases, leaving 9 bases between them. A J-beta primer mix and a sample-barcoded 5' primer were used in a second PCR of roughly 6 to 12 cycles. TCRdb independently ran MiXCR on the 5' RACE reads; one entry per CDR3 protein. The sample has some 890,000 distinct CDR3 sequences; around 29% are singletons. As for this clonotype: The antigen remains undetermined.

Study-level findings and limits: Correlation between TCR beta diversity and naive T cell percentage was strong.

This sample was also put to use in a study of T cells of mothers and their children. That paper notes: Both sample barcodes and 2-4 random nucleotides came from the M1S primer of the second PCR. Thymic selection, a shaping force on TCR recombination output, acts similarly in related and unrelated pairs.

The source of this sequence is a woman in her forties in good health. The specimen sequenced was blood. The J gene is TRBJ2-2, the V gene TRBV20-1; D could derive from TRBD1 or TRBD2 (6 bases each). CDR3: CSATEGANTGELFF. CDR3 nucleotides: TGCAGTGCTACGGAGGGGGCGAACACCGGGGAGCTGTTTTTT.